This T cell receptor beta chain was obtained from a study of cytomegalovirus exposure and HLA in healthy donors. The study, taken as a whole, reports: Whilst most TCR sequences proved rare, a subset of public TCRs occurred across many donors. TCR beta chain V- and J-gene trimming was linked, in a later analysis, to a missense variant in DCLRE1C.

Trimming took off 3 bases at V and 0 bases at J, with 16 bases between the two ends. The CDR3 is made up of 17 amino acids. Germline-derived CDR1 and CDR2 are SGDLS and YYNGEE. Primers for the PCR totalled 60 Vbeta and 13 Jbeta. Here immunoSEQ multiplex PCR was the method, and the copy in TCRdb shows in-frame clones only, minus some. This table has 170,000 or so clones, roughly 80% appearing once. Concerning this clone itself: Antigen: not known.

Healthy bone marrow donors made up the donor group. The sequenced sample consisted of PBMCs. The rearrangement joins TRBV9 to TRBJ2-1; D call uncertain. The sequence came from a woman between 45 and 60 years old in good health and CMV-seronegative. CDR3 DNA: TGTGCCAGCAGCGCCCGAGTGGCGGCCAGCTCCTACAATGAGCAGTTCTTC. Translating it yields CASSARVAASSYNEQFF.